The following is a TCR beta chain sequence with its context. The specificity of this receptor is unknown. Within one base of it there is no much larger clone, and no base qualities were kept. This specimen belongs to a study of blood T cell repertoires in COVID-19 (TCRdb year 2020). Regarding the research as a whole: Samples covering the acute and convalescent phases of COVID-19 were provided by collaborators in the United States, Italy and Spain. The prospective study material was composed of cDNA or gDNA derived from T cells, B-cell-depleted T cells, or PBMCs. Deeply sampled blood TCRbeta repertoires from subjects exposed to, actively infected with, or recovered from COVID-19 were included in the dataset. The repertoires were made available in a free public database intended to serve as a resource for research on the immune response to SARS-CoV-2. Samples were obtained from the ongoing ImmuneRACE study (first 160 participants) and from some 1,200 subjects provided by 6 global collaborators. Nearly every sample came with metadata listing a de-identified subject ID, COVID-19 status, age in years and sex. Where available, HLA class I and class II types were obtained from metadata supplied by the sample provider rather than from assay-based typing.

A second Seattle source provided samples from volunteer blood donors who had recovered from COVID-19. Each collaborating institution followed its own protocols to collect whole blood in K2EDTA tubes. For TCRbeta analysis, collaborator samples were shipped as frozen whole blood, as isolated PBMCs, or as DNA extracted from either sample type. The investigation overall reported the following: The amount of clinical and demographic metadata varied by source and participant and was provided uncurated.

TCRbeta CDR3 regions were amplified from genomic DNA using the immunoSEQ Assay, a bias-controlled multiplex PCR. Under the source paper's analysis protocol: Within the assay, amplification of reference gene primers was used to estimate how many nucleated cells each sample contained. To quantify the absolute abundance of each unique TCRbeta CDR3 rearrangement, sequence reads were collapsed and filtered. For each sample, productive Simpson clonality was calculated as the square root of Simpson's diversity index across productive rearrangements. In its TCRdb copy, this immuneACCESS table keeps in-frame sequences only and misses some clones. Where compared with another copy, unresolved V genes explain less than half of these, and the others have no known cause. V, J and clone size derive from that table, while D and trimming were established from the DNA sequence. The sample table records approximately 250,000 clones; more than 65% of these occur just once. Around 2.4% of the sample is held by the ten biggest clonotypes.

This clonotype originated in a man in his forties who had recovered from COVID-19. The material sequenced was peripheral blood.

The CDR3: CASSAGQGAFYEQYF. The sequenced DNA: TGTGCCAGCAGCGCGGGACAGGGGGCATTCTACGAGCAGTACTTC. The rearrangement joined TRBV7-2 to TRBJ2-7; 12 nucleotides in the junction match TRBD1. The germline V and J ends show losses of 5 bases and 3 bases respectively, and no gene match explains 5 bases of the junction. The CDR3, from cysteine to phenylalanine, totals 15 residues. Of all the DNA, just the CDR3 is kept, 45 bases in frame from base 1. The CDR1 and CDR2 encoded by the germline V gene are SGHTA and FQGNSA.